This entry is about one T cell receptor (beta chain). Its target is unknown. This sample stems from a study of T-cell memory formation after mild COVID-19. Study overall: Clusters were largely donor specific.

Constant-segment primers served in 5'RACE that generated TCR alpha and TCR beta cDNA libraries bearing sample barcodes and UMIs. Using its own MiXCR run on the 5' RACE reads, TCRdb lists one record per CDR3 protein. The sample lists 300,000 to 400,000 distinct CDR3 sequences; roughly 21% were seen once. Study-wide findings and caveats: Memory cells collected pre-infection included some clones that later responded, suggesting cross-reactive memory joined. Second-wave clones with a day 37 peak had unconfirmed SARS-CoV-2 specificity.

This TCR was recovered from an adult woman who had mild COVID-19 (a few samples of this study predate the infection). Cell type and time point are not known. The sample taken for sequencing was PBMCs or a T cell subset sorted from them (not recorded which).

CDR3 DNA: TGTGCCAGCAGCCAAGACAGGGGGATTTTGGAGACCCAGTACTTC. Translation gives CASSQDRGILETQYF. The chain joins TRBV7-2 to TRBJ2-5, with 9 bases matching TRBD1. The germline gives CDR1 SGHTA, CDR2 FQGNSA. Unmatched junction bases numbered 9, after V lost 5 bases and J lost 5 bases. This CDR3 has 15 amino acids.